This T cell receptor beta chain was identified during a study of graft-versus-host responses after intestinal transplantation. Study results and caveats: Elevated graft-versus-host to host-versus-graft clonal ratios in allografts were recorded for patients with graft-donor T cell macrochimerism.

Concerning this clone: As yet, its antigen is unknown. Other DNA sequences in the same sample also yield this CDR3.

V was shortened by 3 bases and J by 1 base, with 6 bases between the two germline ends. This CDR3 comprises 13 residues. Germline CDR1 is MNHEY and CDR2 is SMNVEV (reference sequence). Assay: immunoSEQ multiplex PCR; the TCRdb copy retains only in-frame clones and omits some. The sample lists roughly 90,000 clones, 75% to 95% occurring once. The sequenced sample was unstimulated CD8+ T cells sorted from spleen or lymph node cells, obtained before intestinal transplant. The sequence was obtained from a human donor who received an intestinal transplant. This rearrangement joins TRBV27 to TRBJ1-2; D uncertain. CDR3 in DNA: TGTGCCAGCAGTTTTGGGGTTAACTATGGCTACACCTTC. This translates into CASSFGVNYGYTF.